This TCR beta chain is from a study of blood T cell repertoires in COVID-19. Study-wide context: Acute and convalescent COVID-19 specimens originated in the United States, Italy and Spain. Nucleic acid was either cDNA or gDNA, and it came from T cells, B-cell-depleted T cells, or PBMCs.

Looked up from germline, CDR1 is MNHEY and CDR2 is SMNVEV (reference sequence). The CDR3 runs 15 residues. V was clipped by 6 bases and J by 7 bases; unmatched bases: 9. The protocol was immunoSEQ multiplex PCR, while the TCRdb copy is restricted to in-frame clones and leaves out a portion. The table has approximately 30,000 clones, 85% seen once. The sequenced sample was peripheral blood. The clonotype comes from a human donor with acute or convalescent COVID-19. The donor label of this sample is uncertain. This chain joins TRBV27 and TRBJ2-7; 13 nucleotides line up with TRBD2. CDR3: CASSEGLAGSREQYF. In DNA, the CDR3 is TGTGCCAGCAGCGAGGGACTAGCGGGGTCAAGGGAGCAGTACTTC.